This T cell receptor beta chain was observed in a study of blood T cell repertoires in COVID-19. The wider study: The United States, Italy and Spain were the sources of the acute and convalescent COVID-19 samples.

Per the authors' pipeline: Using reference gene primer amplification, nucleated cell counts were estimated. Clones were read by immunoSEQ multiplex PCR, and TCRdb kept only the in-frame ones, dropping some. V, J and clone size reflect that table, while D and trimming were determined from the DNA. The repertoire holds 50,000 to 70,000 clones, with approximately 92% as singletons. This CDR3 is built from 16 residues. V was clipped by 1 base and J by 1 base, with 14 bases between them. Germline V gene lookup returns CDR1 LGHDT and CDR2 YNNKEL (reference sequence). The chain links TRBV3-1 (or the pseudogene TRBV3-2) to TRBJ2-7, with D possibly TRBD1 on 6 matching bases. The sequenced sample was peripheral blood. The TCR comes from a woman aged 80 or over with active COVID-19. The CDR3 region has the DNA TGTGCCAGCAGCCAAGGGGGGCCGGAACGATCCTACGAGCAGTACTTC. It specifies CASSQGGPERSYEQYF.